This T cell receptor (beta chain) emerged from a study of T cells in localized non-small cell lung cancer. Points from the study as a whole: Adjacent lung had a median about 57 of the 100 largest tumor clones. Longer overall survival was associated with a higher density of T cells in the blood. Heterogeneity within the tumor remains possible, as just one region underwent sequencing.

The germline V gene has CDR1 LNHNV and CDR2 YYDKDF (reference sequence). The CDR3 is 16 amino acids. Trimming cost V 1 base and J 1 base; bases outside gene matches: 4. As regards this clone: The antigen is not known.

Sequencing used immunoSEQ multiplex PCR; TCRdb keeps in-frame clones, though not all of them. The sample has tens of thousands of clones, roughly 80% seen once; the top ten hold roughly 1.4%. The TCR sequence derives from a female donor of 60 years or more with stage I lung adenocarcinoma. This chain connects TRBV15 to TRBJ2-1, with 7 nucleotides matching TRBD1. The sequenced sample was peripheral blood, obtained before any cancer treatment. CDR3: CATSRGTGRSYNEQFF. CDR3 bases: TGTGCCACCAGCAGAGGGACAGGACGATCCTACAATGAGCAGTTCTTC. Supplemented by reference TRBV15 and TRBJ2-1, the full variable domain reads DAMVIQNPRYQVTQFGKPVTLSCSQTLNHNVMYWYQQKSSQAPKLLFHYYDKDFNNEADTPDNFQSRRPNTSFCFLDIRSPGLGDTAMYLCATSRGTGRSYNEQFFGPGTRLTVL.